This T cell receptor beta chain was identified during a study of technical replicates of blood from a handful of donors. Germline trimming cut 0 bases from V and 4 bases from J; bases unmatched to any gene: 7. CDR1 is SNHLY, CDR2 FYNNEI, per germline. The CDR3 runs to 17 residues. Generated by immunoSEQ multiplex PCR, the TCRdb table keeps only in-frame clones and is missing some. The sample records around 60,000 clones, almost 95% being singletons. The receptor was derived from a human donor in good health. Some clones in this sample may be carry-over from other donors' samples. The specimen was PBMCs. The chain employs TRBV2 and TRBJ2-1; 9 bases are shared with TRBD1. The chain's CDR3 is CASSEAGTGKTYNEQFF. CDR3 nucleotides: TGTGCCAGCAGTGAAGCCGGGACAGGGAAAACGTACAATGAGCAGTTCTTC.